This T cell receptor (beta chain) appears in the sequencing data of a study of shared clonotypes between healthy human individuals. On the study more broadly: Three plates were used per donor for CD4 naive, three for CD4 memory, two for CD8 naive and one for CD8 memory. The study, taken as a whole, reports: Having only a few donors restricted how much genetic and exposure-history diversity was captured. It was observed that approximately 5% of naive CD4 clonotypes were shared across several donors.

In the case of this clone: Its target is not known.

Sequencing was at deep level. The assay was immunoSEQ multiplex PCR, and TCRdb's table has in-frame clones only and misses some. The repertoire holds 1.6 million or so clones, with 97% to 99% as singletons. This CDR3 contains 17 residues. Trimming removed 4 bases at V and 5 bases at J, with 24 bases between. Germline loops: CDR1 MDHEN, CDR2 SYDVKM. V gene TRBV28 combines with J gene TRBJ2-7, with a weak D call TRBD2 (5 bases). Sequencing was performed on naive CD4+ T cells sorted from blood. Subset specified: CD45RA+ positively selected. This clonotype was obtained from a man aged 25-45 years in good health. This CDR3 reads CASSYPGIRISVNEQYF. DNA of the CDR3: TGTGCCAGCAGTTATCCGGGAATTAGAATTTCCGTGAACGAGCAGTACTTC. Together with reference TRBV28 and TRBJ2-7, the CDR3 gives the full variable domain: DVKVTQSSRYLVKRTGEKVFLECVQDMDHENMFWYRQDPGLGLRLIYFSYDVKMKEKGDIPEGYSVSREKKERFSLILESASTNQTSMYLCASSYPGIRISVNEQYFGPGTRLTVT.